This TCR beta chain originates from a study of T cell changes during pregnancy in multiple sclerosis. Assay used: immunoSEQ multiplex PCR; TCRdb lists only in-frame clones, some missing. Here the sample spans 120,000 or so clones, 85% to 95% being singletons. V dropped 4 bases and J dropped 1 base, with 10 bases sitting between them. CDR1 is SQVTM and CDR2 is ANQGSEA in the germline V gene. The CDR3 contains 13 residues. This sequence originates from a female donor with multiple sclerosis, enrolled in a pregnancy study. The chain recombines TRBV29-1 with TRBJ1-1; D uncertain. Sample: peripheral blood, taken before pregnancy. CDR3 amino acids: CSVARRSNTEAFF. The CDR3 DNA reads TGCAGCGTTGCCAGGCGATCGAACACTGAAGCTTTCTTT. The variable domain in full, completed from reference TRBV29-1 and TRBJ1-1, reads SAVISQKPSRDICQRGTSLTIQCQVDSQVTMMFWYRQQPGQSLTLIATANQGSEATYESGFVIDKFPISRPNLTFSTLTVSNMSPEDSSIYLCSVARRSNTEAFFGQGTRLTVV.